This entry features one T cell receptor (beta chain) sequence. Its target is unknown. Germline CDR1 SGHAT, CDR2 FQDESV (reference sequence). V shed 5 bases and J shed 5 bases, with 13 bases lying between them. The CDR3 consists of 13 residues. This was the immunoSEQ v3.0 assay at survey level. The protocol was immunoSEQ multiplex PCR, while the TCRdb copy is restricted to in-frame clones and leaves out a portion. The table has some 13,000 clones, over 75% seen once. These data come from a study of long-term antiretroviral therapy in people with HIV. Whole-study results and caveats: Blood draws took place between the mid-2000s and the late 2010s and possibly involved older ART regimens. ART was followed by higher diversity that remained below transplant donor controls.

The rearrangement joins TRBV11-1 to TRBJ2-7; D is unresolved. This receptor was identified in a woman aged 18-29 years with HIV. The sample consisted of unsorted PBMCs, taken 1.3 years after starting antiretroviral therapy. The CDR3 DNA reads TGTGCCAGCAGCCCAAAGAGAGGTCACGAGCAGTACTTC. This gives the protein CASSPKRGHEQYF.